The 3 T cell receptor beta chains below come from one sample, sequenced in a study of OX40 agonist ivuxolimab in advanced cancers. TCRdb's copy holds only in-frame clones and misses some; the assay was immunoSEQ multiplex PCR. The sample holds 30,000 to 45,000 clones, 88% seen once. Material: CD4+ or CD8+ T cells sorted from blood, obtained in a trial of the OX40 agonist ivuxolimab. These receptors all stem from an adult with an advanced solid tumor such as melanoma, head and neck, liver or kidney cancer.

For this clone: As the CDR3 is not closed by the conserved phenylalanine or tryptophan, this likely results from a read error. No DNA is shown, since the ends of the CDR3 on it are uncertain; the CDR3 is the one TCRdb lists. This chain joins TRBV21-1 and TRBJ2-7; TRBD2 reflects the table's D call only, with no check against the DNA. TRBV21-1 is a documented pseudogene. The length of the CDR3 is 11 amino acids, counting both ends. The CDR3 sequence is CASSARDQRSC.

CDR3 in amino acids: CAWILAGQETQYF. Written as DNA, the CDR3 is TGTGCCTGGATTCTAGCCGGCCAAGAGACCCAGTACTTC. The rearrangement joins TRBV30 to TRBJ2-5; weak D call: TRBD2 (5 bases). Looked up from germline, CDR1 is GTSNPN and CDR2 is SVGIG (reference sequence). V lost 4 bases to trimming and J lost 1 base, with 10 bases between them. There are 13 residues in the CDR3.

The chain links TRBV6-1 to TRBJ2-7; D possibly matches TRBD1 or TRBD2 (5 bases each). Germline CDR1 and CDR2: MNHNS and SASEGT. Trimming pared 6 bases from V and 4 bases from J, leaving 19 bases between. The CDR3 length is 15 residues. CDR3 in DNA: TGTGCCAGCAGGAACCTTCAGGGAGCTCAATACGAGCAGTACTTC. Translating it yields CASRNLQGAQYEQYF.